Each of the 5 T cell receptor beta chains below was sequenced from the same sample in a study of T-cell reconstitution after alpha-beta-depleted transplantation in children. TCRbeta library construction was performed incorporating unique molecular identifiers. TCRdb reprocessed the PCR reads via MiXCR and lists one record per CDR3 protein. The sample gives about 110,000 distinct CDR3 sequences, around 6.4% of which show up once; 20% to 25% is in the top ten. The sequencing here drew on PBMCs, mostly from graft donor cells, taken 360 days after TCRalphabeta/CD19-depleted stem cell transplant. These receptors were collected from a male patient aged 2 to 10 who had a stem cell transplant for acute lymphoblastic leukemia, so the T cells may come from the graft donor.

This clonotype was seen many times. The J gene is TRBJ1-2, the V gene TRBV9, with TRBD1 matching 7 bases. Germline values: CDR1 SGDLS, CDR2 YYNGEE. The CDR3 is made up of 15 amino acids. Trimming at V came to 0 bases and at J to 2 bases, leaving 4 bases not matched to a gene. In DNA form, the CDR3 reads TGTGCCAGCAGCGTAGGAGGGGGCACAAACTATGGCTACACCTTC. This gives the protein CASSVGGGTNYGYTF.

The chain is built from TRBV27 and TRBJ2-1; D is perhaps TRBD1 (6 bases). This CDR3 contains 15 residues. The ends were cut back, 5 bases at V and 1 base at J, with 12 bases in the middle. CDR1 is MNHEY and CDR2 is SMNVEV in the germline V gene (reference sequence). CDR3 amino acids: CASSIQGSSYNEQFF. The DNA of the CDR3 is TGTGCCAGCAGTATACAGGGTAGTTCCTACAATGAGCAGTTCTTC.

The V gene is TRBV28, the J gene TRBJ2-3; 8 bases agree with TRBD2. J was trimmed by 2 bases and V by 7 bases; bases with no gene match: 11. The V gene's germline CDR1 is MDHEN and CDR2 SYDVKM. The CDR3 has 16 amino acids. CDR3 sequence: CASIGGGLAITDTQYF. For the CDR3, the DNA is TGTGCCAGCATTGGGGGTGGACTAGCCATCACAGATACGCAGTATTTT.

This clonotype appeared many times. This chain joins TRBV7-9 and TRBJ2-5; D is possibly TRBD1 or TRBD2 (5 bases each). Deletions cut 8 bases from V and 5 bases from J, with 21 bases between. Germline CDR1 and CDR2: SEHNR and FQNEAQ (reference sequence). The CDR3 has 15 residues. CDR3 residues: CASLGRAAGPETQYF. In nucleotides, the CDR3 is TGTGCCAGCTTGGGACGCGCGGCAGGTCCGGAGACCCAGTACTTC.

In this sample, this clonotype turned up a few times. The chain uses TRBV20-1 and TRBJ2-7, with D perhaps assigned TRBD1 or TRBD2 (6 bases each). V was pared by 0 bases and J by 5 bases, with 14 bases between. The CDR3 is 14 residues long. Germline lookup yields CDR1 DFQATT and CDR2 SNEGSKA (reference sequence). The CDR3 protein is CSARDPGATHEQYF. In DNA, the CDR3 is TGCAGTGCTAGAGATCCGGGGGCAACCCACGAGCAGTACTTC.